Presented here are 20 T cell receptor beta chains from one specimen sequenced in a study of shared clonotypes between healthy human individuals. The naive CD8 subset, CD45RO-negative cells positively selected for CCR7, excluded terminally differentiated effector memory CD45RA+ cells. The table came from immunoSEQ multiplex PCR; TCRdb's copy has only in-frame clones and leaves some out. The table shows under 700,000 clones, with 85% to 95% occurring only once. Sequences were obtained from naive CD8+ T cells sorted from blood. Source of these receptors: a woman aged 25 to 39 in good health.

The V gene is TRBV7-6, the J gene TRBJ2-7, with D tentatively TRBD2 (5 bases). The CDR3 length is 14 residues. From germline, CDR1 is SGHVS and CDR2 FNYEAQ. V lost 0 bases and J lost 7, with 13 bases in between. This CDR3 reads CASSLAPGVEEQYF. CDR3 coding DNA: TGTGCCAGCAGCTTAGCCCCCGGGGTGGAGGAGCAGTACTTC.

V gene TRBV27 combines with J gene TRBJ2-7; D uncertain. V shed 8 bases and J shed 0 bases, with 14 bases lying between them. CDR3 length: 14 residues. Germline V CDR1 and CDR2: MNHEY, SMNVEV (reference sequence). The CDR3 loop reads CASGPLLSSYEQYF. In DNA form, the CDR3 reads TGTGCCAGCGGACCCCTACTGAGCTCCTACGAGCAGTACTTC.

The chain recombines TRBV28 with TRBJ1-1; no definite D call. CDR3 length equals 15 residues. Germline V lookup: CDR1 MDHEN, CDR2 SYDVKM. Trimming pared 5 bases from V and 4 bases from J, leaving 17 bases between. The CDR3 spells CASSQPPEGSTEAFF. The DNA of the CDR3 is TGTGCCAGCAGTCAACCGCCCGAGGGAAGCACTGAAGCTTTCTTT.

This chain links TRBV27 with TRBJ2-5, with TRBD1 matching over 7 bases. The end of the DNA fits TRBJ2-7 better, so the J call may be wrong. In germline, CDR1 is MNHEY, CDR2 SMNVEV (reference sequence). The CDR3 sequence is 14 residues long. The CDR3 sequence: CASSLRDRFYEQYF. The CDR3 DNA sequence: TGTGCCAGCAGCCTTCGGGACAGATTTTACGAGCAGTACTTC.

The CDR3 sequence is CASSQGTGTETQYF. For the CDR3, the DNA is TGCGCCAGCAGCCAAGGGACAGGGACGGAGACCCAGTACTTC. The rearrangement links TRBV4-1 to TRBJ2-5, with 8 bases aligning to TRBD1. The V and J ends lost 1 base and 5 bases, in that order; junction bases with no gene match: 3. Germline loops: CDR1 MGHRA, CDR2 YSYEKL. The length of the CDR3 is 14 residues.

J is TRBJ2-5 and V is TRBV5-1; no clear D gene. The tail of the sequence fits TRBJ2-7 better, so the J call may be wrong. Germline V lookup: CDR1 SGHRS, CDR2 YFSETQ. The length of the CDR3 is 13 residues. CDR3 in DNA: TGCGCCAGCAGCCCGGGTTTGGGCTACGAGCAGTACTTC. Its protein product is CASSPGLGYEQYF.

The chain is built from TRBV27 and TRBJ1-5, with 7 bases fitting TRBD1. This CDR3 spans 12 amino acids. Germline-derived CDR1 and CDR2 are MNHEY and SMNVEV (reference sequence). V was pared by 5 bases and J by 8 bases, with 3 bases of the junction left unmatched. CDR3 nucleotide sequence: TGTGCCAGCAGTACACAGGGGAAGCCCCAGCATTTT. Translation gives CASSTQGKPQHF.

This clone appeared a single time. This rearrangement joins TRBV9 to TRBJ1-1, with unresolved D. From germline, CDR1 is SGDLS and CDR2 YYNGEE. V lost 0 bases to trimming and J lost 7 bases, with 13 bases between them. The CDR3 sequence is 14 residues long. The CDR3 DNA is TGTGCCAGCAGCGTAGAGAATGGAGACGATGAAGCTTTCTTT. Translated: CASSVENGDDEAFF.

V gene TRBV5-1 combines with J gene TRBJ1-1; D call uncertain. V was trimmed by 0 bases and J by 0 bases, leaving 3 bases between them. The germline V gene has CDR1 SGHRS and CDR2 YFSETQ. The CDR3 has 13 residues. The CDR3 loop is CASSLVVNTEAFF. The CDR3 coding sequence is TGCGCCAGCAGCTTGGTTGTGAACACTGAAGCTTTCTTT. Supplemented by reference TRBV5-1 and TRBJ1-1, the full variable domain reads KAGVTQTPRYLIKTRGQQVTLSCSPISGHRSVSWYQQTPGQGLQFLFEYFSETQRNKGNFPGRFSGRQFSNSRSEMNVSTLELGDSALYLCASSLVVNTEAFFGQGTRLTVV.

The chain is built from TRBV5-4 and TRBJ1-1, with D possibly matching TRBD1 (5 bases). Germline V gene data show CDR1 as SGHNT and CDR2 as YYREEE (reference sequence). V was clipped by 2 bases and J by 0 bases, with 11 bases between them. CDR3 length: 15 amino acids. CDR3 loop: CASSFPDTLNTEAFF. The CDR3 DNA sequence: TGTGCCAGCAGCTTTCCGGACACTCTGAACACTGAAGCTTTCTTT.

The gene calls are TRBV27 and TRBJ2-4; 8 nucleotides agree with TRBD2. After removal of 4 bases from V and 0 bases from J, the junction contained 14 bases not matched to a gene. The germline gives CDR1 MNHEY, CDR2 SMNVEV (reference sequence). The CDR3 spans 19 residues. CDR3 nucleotides: TGTGCCAGCAGTTCTCTCCCGTGGCAGCGGGAGAGAGCCAAAAACATTCAGTACTTC. Residues: CASSSLPWQRERAKNIQYF.

V is TRBV4-1 and J is TRBJ2-3; 9 bases fit TRBD2. CDR3 length: 17 residues. Losses at the gene ends were 3 bases for V and 4 bases for J; bases not matched to a gene: 11. Germline CDR1 is MGHRA and CDR2 is YSYEKL. The CDR3 DNA sequence: TGCGCCAGCAGCCACAAAGTCGAGCGGGAGGCCCCAGATACGCAGTATTTT. It translates to CASSHKVEREAPDTQYF.

The J gene is TRBJ1-1, the V gene TRBV15, with a tentative D call TRBD1 (5 bases). Germline values: CDR1 LNHNV, CDR2 YYDKDF (reference sequence). V lost 2 bases and J 3 bases, leaving 13 bases between the germline ends. This CDR3 is built from 15 residues. The CDR3 is CATSRLSTGDTEAFF. The CDR3 DNA reads as TGTGCCACCAGCAGACTATCAACGGGGGACACTGAAGCTTTCTTT. Drawing the rest from reference TRBV15 and TRBJ1-1, the complete variable domain is DAMVIQNPRYQVTQFGKPVTLSCSQTLNHNVMYWYQQKSSQAPKLLFHYYDKDFNNEADTPDNFQSRRPNTSFCFLDIRSPGLGDTAMYLCATSRLSTGDTEAFFGQGTRLTVV.

In its sample, this clone was seen a few times. This sequence joins TRBV9 and TRBJ2-7; the match to TRBD2 covers 9 bases. This CDR3 region has 15 residues. CDR1 and CDR2 from the germline V gene are SGDLS and YYNGEE. V lost 3 bases to trimming and J lost 2 bases; unmatched junction nucleotides: 6. CDR3: CASSAAGGPPYEQYF. CDR3 DNA sequence: TGTGCCAGCAGCGCTGCGGGGGGGCCACCCTACGAGCAGTACTTC.

The chain employs TRBV1 and TRBJ2-7; TRBD2 was called by the table and not checked on the DNA. TRBV1 is a listed pseudogene. This CDR3 contains 14 residues. CDR3 in amino acids: CTSSRRTTPYEQYF. For the CDR3, the DNA is TGCACCAGCAGCCGCAGGACTACCCCCTACGAGCAGTACTTC.

The chain is built from TRBV5-4 and TRBJ1-2; D is possibly TRBD1 (5 bases). Between the trimmed V and J ends, which lost 3 bases and 1 base, there was a span of 16 bases. The CDR3 runs to 16 residues. Looked up from germline, CDR1 is SGHNT and CDR2 is YYREEE (reference sequence). CDR3 sequence (DNA): TGTGCCAGCAGCTCATCCGGGGCGGCTTTTAACTATGGCTACACCTTC. Its protein product is CASSSSGAAFNYGYTF.

This chain connects TRBV29-1 to TRBJ2-7; weak D call: TRBD1 (6 bases). V was pared by 3 bases and J by 2 bases, with 17 bases between. This CDR3 comprises 15 residues. CDR1 and CDR2 (germline): SQVTM, ANQGSEA. DNA for the CDR3: TGCAGCGTTGAGCGCTGGCAGGGGAGAACCTACGAGCAGTACTTC. Residues: CSVERWQGRTYEQYF.

The chain recombines TRBV5-5 with TRBJ2-7; D is possibly TRBD1 or TRBD2 (7 bases each). The CDR3 length is 16 residues. Trimming took 4 bases from V and 2 from J, leaving 19 bases between them. Germline CDR1 reads SGHKS; CDR2 reads YYEKEE (reference sequence). This CDR3 reads CASSTQGGIGAYEQYF. For the CDR3, the DNA is TGTGCCAGCAGCACCCAGGGGGGGATAGGGGCCTACGAGCAGTACTTC.

The rearrangement links TRBV5-4 to TRBJ2-1; D is ambiguous. The germline gives CDR1 SGHNT, CDR2 YYREEE (reference sequence). The V and J ends lost 5 bases and 4 bases respectively, with 7 bases between them. The CDR3 has 12 residues. Here the CDR3 reads CASRTEYNEQFF. The CDR3 DNA is TGTGCCAGCAGAACTGAATACAATGAGCAGTTCTTC. Combining the CDR3 with reference TRBV5-4 and TRBJ2-1 gives the whole variable domain ETGVTQSPTHLIKTRGQQVTLRCSSQSGHNTVSWYQQALGQGPQFIFQYYREEENGRGNFPPRFSGLQFPNYSSELNVNALELDDSALYLCASRTEYNEQFFGPGTRLTVL.

CDR3 in amino acids: CASSLAGDEQYF. DNA for the CDR3: TGTGCCAGCAGCTTGGCCGGGGACGAGCAGTACTTC. The rearrangement joins TRBV5-4 to TRBJ2-7, with D possibly TRBD2 on 5 matching bases. CDR1 is SGHNT, CDR2 YYREEE, per germline (reference sequence). The CDR3 runs to 12 residues. V lost 0 bases to trimming and J lost 5 bases, with 6 bases between them.